The entry below describes one T cell receptor beta chain. The entry originates in a study of T cell changes during pregnancy in multiple sclerosis. Produced via immunoSEQ multiplex PCR; TCRdb's table is partial and in-frame only. The data contain more than 65,000 clones, 85% to 90% of them singletons. Germline CDR1 reads PRHDT; CDR2 reads FYEKMQ (reference sequence). With 9 bases removed from V and 0 bases from J, the gap between germline ends came to 7 bases. CDR3 length: 12 amino acids. Here the sequenced sample was peripheral blood, taken after pregnancy. The chain employs TRBV13 and TRBJ2-3; perhaps TRBD2 as D (5 bases). The TCR comes from a female donor in good health, enrolled as a control in a pregnancy study. CDR3 sequence: CASGLSTDTQYF. Written as DNA, the CDR3 is TGTGCCAGTGGACTGAGCACAGATACGCAGTATTTT. The variable domain in full, with the rest retrieved from reference TRBV13 and TRBJ2-3, is AAGVIQSPRHLIKEKRETATLKCYPIPRHDTVYWYQQGPGQDPQFLISFYEKMQSDKGSIPDRFSAQQFSDYHSELNMSSLELGDSALYFCASGLSTDTQYFGPGTRLTVL.